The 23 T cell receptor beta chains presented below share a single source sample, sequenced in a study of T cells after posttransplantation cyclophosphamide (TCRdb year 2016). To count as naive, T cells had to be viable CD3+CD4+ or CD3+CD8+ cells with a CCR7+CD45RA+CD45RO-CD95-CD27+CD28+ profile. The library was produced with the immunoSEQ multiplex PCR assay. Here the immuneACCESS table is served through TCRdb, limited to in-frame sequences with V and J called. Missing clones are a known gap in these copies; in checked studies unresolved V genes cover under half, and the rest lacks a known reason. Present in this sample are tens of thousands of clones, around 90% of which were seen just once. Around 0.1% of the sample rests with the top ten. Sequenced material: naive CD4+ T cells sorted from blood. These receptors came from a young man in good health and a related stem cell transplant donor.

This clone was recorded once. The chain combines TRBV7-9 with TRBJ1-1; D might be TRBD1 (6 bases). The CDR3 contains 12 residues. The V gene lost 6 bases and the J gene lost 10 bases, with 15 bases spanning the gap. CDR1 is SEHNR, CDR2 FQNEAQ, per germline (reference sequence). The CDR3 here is CASSPGTSGAFF. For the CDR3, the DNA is TGTGCCAGCAGTCCCGGGACATCGGGAGCTTTCTTT. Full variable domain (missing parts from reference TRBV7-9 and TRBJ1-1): DTGVSQNPRHKITKRGQNVTFRCDPISEHNRLYWYRQTLGQGPEFLTYFQNEAQLEKSRLLSDRFSAERPKGSFSTLEIQRTEQGDSAMYLCASSPGTSGAFFGQGTRLTVV.

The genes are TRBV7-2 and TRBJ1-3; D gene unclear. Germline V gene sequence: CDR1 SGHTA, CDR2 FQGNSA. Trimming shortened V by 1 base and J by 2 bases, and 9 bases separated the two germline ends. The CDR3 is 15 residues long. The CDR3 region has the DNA TGTGCCAGCAGCTTAGTCGGACTGGCTGGAAACACCATATATTTT. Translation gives CASSLVGLAGNTIYF. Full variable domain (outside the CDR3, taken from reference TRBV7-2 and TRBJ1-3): GAGVSQSPSNKVTEKGKDVELRCDPISGHTALYWYRQSLGQGLEFLIYFQGNSAPDKSGLPSDRFSAERTGGSVSTLTIQRTQQEDSAVYLCASSLVGLAGNTIYFGEGSWLTVV.

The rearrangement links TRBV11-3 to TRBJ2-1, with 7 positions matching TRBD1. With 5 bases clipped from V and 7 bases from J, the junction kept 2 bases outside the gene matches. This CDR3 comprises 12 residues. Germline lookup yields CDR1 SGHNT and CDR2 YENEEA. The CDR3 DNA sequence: TGTGCCAGCAGCCGGACAGGTAATGAGCAGTTCTTC. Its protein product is CASSRTGNEQFF.

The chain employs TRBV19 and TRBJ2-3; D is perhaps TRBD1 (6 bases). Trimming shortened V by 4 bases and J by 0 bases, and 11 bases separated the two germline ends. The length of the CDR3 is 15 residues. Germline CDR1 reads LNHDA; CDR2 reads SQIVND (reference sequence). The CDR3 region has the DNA TGTGCCAGTAGTAGGACAGTTGTAAGCACAGATACGCAGTATTTT. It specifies CASSRTVVSTDTQYF.

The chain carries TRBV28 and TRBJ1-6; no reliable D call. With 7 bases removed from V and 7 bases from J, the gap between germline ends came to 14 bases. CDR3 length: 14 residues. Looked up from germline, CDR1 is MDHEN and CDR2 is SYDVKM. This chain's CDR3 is CASIQSSPNSPLHF. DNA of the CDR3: TGTGCCAGCATCCAGTCCTCCCCCAATTCACCCCTCCACTTT.

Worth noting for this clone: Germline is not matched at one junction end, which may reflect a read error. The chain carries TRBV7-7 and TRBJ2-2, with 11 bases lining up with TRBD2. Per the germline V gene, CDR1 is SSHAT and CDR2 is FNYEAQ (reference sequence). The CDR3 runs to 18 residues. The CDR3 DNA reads TGTGCTAGCAGCTTAATCCCTGGATTAGCGGGGGGGACCGGGGAGCTGTTTTTT. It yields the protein CASSLIPGLAGGTGELFF.

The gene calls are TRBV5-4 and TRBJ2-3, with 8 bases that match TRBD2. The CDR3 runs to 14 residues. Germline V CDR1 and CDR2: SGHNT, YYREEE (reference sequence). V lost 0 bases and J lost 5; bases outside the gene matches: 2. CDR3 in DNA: TGTGCCAGCAGCTTGGAGGCGGGGGGAGATACGCAGTATTTT. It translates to CASSLEAGGDTQYF.

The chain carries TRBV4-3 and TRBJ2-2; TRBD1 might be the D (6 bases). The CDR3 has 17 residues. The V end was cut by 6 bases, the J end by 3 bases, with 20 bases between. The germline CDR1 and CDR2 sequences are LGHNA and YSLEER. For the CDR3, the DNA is TGCGCCAGCAGTTCAAAGGTGTCAGGGGTTTACACCGGGGAGCTGTTTTTT. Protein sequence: CASSSKVSGVYTGELFF.

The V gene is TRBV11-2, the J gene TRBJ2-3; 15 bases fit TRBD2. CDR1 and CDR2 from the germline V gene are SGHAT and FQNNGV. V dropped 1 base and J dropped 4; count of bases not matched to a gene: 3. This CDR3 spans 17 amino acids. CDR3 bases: TGTGCCAGCAGCTTAGTCGGACTAGCGGGGGGGCCAGATACGCAGTATTTT. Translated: CASSLVGLAGGPDTQYF.

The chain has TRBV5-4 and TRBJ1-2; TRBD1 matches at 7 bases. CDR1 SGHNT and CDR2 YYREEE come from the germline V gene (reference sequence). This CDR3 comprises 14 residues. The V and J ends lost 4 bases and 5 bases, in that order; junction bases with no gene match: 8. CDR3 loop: CASSLDRAGYGYTF. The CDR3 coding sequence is TGTGCCAGCAGCCTAGACAGGGCGGGGTATGGCTACACCTTC.

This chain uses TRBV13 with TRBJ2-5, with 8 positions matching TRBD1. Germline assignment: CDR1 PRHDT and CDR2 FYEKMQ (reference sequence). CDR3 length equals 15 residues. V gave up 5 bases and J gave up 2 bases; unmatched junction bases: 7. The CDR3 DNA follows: TGTGCCAGCAGCACCCGGACAGGGCTTCAAGAGACCCAGTACTTC. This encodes CASSTRTGLQETQYF.

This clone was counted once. The CDR3, as DNA: TGTGCCAGCAGCGTAGGAGACATTCAGTACTTC. It codes for CASSVGDIQYF. The genes are TRBV9 and TRBJ2-4; D is ambiguous. The V gene lost 0 bases and the J gene lost 8 bases, with 3 bases spanning the gap. The CDR3 is 11 residues long. In germline, CDR1 is SGDLS, CDR2 YYNGEE.

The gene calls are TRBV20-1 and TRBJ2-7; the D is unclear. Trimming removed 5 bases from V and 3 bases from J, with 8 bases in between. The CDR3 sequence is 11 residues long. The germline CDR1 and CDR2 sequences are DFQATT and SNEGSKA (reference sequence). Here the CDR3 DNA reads TGCAGTGCTCTCTCGGGCTACGAGCAGTACTTC. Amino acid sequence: CSALSGYEQYF.

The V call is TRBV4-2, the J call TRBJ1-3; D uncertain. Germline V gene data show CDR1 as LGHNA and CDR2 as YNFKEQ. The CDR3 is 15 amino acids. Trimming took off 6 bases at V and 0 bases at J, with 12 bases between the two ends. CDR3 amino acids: CASRLARSSGNTIYF. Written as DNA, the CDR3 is TGTGCCAGCAGATTAGCGAGGAGCTCTGGAAACACCATATATTTT.

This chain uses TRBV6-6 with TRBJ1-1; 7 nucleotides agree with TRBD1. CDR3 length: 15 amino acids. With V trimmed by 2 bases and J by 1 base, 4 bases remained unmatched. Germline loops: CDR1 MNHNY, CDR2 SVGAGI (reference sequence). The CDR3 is CASSYPGQQNTEAFF. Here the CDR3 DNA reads TGTGCCAGCAGTTACCCGGGACAGCAGAACACTGAAGCTTTCTTT.

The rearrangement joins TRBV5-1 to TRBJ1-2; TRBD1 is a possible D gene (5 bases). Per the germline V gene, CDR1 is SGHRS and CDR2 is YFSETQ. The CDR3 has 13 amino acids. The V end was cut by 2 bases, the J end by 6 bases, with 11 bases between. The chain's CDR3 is CASSFGQGNGYTF. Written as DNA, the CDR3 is TGCGCCAGCAGCTTCGGGCAGGGAAATGGCTACACCTTC.

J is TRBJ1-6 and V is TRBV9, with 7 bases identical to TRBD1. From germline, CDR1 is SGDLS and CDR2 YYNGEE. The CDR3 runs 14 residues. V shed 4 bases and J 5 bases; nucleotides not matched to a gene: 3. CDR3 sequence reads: CASSPQGNNSPLHF. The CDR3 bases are TGTGCCAGCAGCCCACAGGGGAATAATTCACCCCTCCACTTT.

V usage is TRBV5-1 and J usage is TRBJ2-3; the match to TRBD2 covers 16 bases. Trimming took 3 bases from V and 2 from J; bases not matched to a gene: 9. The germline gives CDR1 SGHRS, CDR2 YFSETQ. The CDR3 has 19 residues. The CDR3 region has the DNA TGCGCCAGCAGCTCGGGACTAGCGGGGGGGCGGCCATTCACAGATACGCAGTATTTT. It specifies CASSSGLAGGRPFTDTQYF.

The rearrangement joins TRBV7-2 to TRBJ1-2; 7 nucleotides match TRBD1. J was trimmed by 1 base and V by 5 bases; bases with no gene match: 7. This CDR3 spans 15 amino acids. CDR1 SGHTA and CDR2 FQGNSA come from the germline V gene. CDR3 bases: TGTGCCAGCAGCCAAGGACAGGTGGATAACTATGGCTACACCTTC. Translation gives CASSQGQVDNYGYTF.

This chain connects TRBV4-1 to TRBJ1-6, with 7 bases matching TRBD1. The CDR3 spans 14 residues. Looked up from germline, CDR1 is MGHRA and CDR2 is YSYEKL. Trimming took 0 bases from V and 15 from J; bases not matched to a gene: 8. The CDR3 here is CASSQDRGGPVLHF. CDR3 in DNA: TGCGCCAGCAGCCAAGATAGAGGGGGCCCGGTCCTCCACTTT.

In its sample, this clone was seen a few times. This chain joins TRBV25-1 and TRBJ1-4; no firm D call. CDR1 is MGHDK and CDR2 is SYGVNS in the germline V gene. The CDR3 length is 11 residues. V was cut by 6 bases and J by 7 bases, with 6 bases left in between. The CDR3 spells CASSLIEKLFF. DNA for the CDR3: TGTGCCAGCAGCTTAATTGAAAAACTGTTTTTT.

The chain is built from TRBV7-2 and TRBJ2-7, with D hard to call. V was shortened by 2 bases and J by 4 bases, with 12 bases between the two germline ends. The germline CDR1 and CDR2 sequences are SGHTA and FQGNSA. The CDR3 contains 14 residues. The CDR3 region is CASSLRHPGYEQYF. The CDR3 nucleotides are TGTGCCAGCAGCTTAAGACACCCTGGATACGAGCAGTACTTC. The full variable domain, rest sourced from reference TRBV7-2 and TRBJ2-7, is GAGVSQSPSNKVTEKGKDVELRCDPISGHTALYWYRQSLGQGLEFLIYFQGNSAPDKSGLPSDRFSAERTGGSVSTLTIQRTQQEDSAVYLCASSLRHPGYEQYFGPGTRLTVT.

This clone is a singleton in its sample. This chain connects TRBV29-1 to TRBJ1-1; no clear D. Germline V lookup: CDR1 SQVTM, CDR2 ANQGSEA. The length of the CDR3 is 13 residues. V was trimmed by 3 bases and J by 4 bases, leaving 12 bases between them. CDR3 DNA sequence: TGCAGCGTTGAGTCCGGGGTGGGCACTGAAGCTTTCTTT. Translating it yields CSVESGVGTEAFF.